This TCR beta chain stems from a study of OX40 agonist ivuxolimab in advanced cancers. The CDR3 totals 17 residues. Per the germline V gene, CDR1 is SGHNT and CDR2 is YYREEE (reference sequence). Losses at the gene ends were 4 bases for V and 3 bases for J; bases not matched to a gene: 8. Profiled with immunoSEQ multiplex PCR; TCRdb holds only in-frame clones, not every one. The table has about 48,000 clones, approximately 84% seen once. This clone was seen a single time. No antigen is known for it. Study-level points and caveats: A proportion of nonresponders additionally exhibited low normalized T-cell clonal expansion. At 0.1 to 3.0 mg/kg and by week 6, clonal expansion occurred in CD4+ and CD8+ blood T cells.

The V and J genes are TRBV5-4 and TRBJ1-6; 9 bases align to TRBD1. This TCR was recovered from an adult with an advanced solid tumor such as melanoma, head and neck, liver or kidney cancer. The sample was CD4+ or CD8+ T cells sorted from blood, taken in a trial of the OX40 agonist ivuxolimab. CDR3 sequence: CASSRGQGGGYNSPLHF. The CDR3 DNA follows: TGTGCCAGCAGCCGGGGACAGGGAGGTGGCTATAATTCACCCCTCCACTTT.